A single sample gave rise to the 12 T cell receptor beta chains below, sequenced in a study of beta chain features in type 1 diabetes. The study, taken as a whole, reports: A moderate, significant TCRB CDR3 shortening appeared in type 1 diabetes across four CD4+ subsets.

Reverse transcribing all isolated RNA meant expressed TCRB transcripts were sequenced. The protocol was immunoSEQ multiplex PCR, while the TCRdb copy is restricted to in-frame clones and leaves out a portion. The sample shows approximately 100,000 clones, around 30% of them seen only once. These receptors are not linked to any known antigen. Material for sequencing was central memory CD4+ T cells from blood. These receptors were taken from a woman between 18 and 30 years old with type 1 diabetes.

This clone came up a few times. This rearrangement joins TRBV7-2 to TRBJ1-2; D is perhaps TRBD1 (5 bases). CDR3 length: 14 residues. The V end was cut by 6 bases, the J end by 3 bases, with 14 bases between. Germline values: CDR1 SGHTA, CDR2 FQGNSA. The CDR3 nucleotides are TGTGCCAGCAGTAGGAGGGGCCGGGACTATGGCTACACCTTC. This translates into CASSRRGRDYGYTF.

The chain uses TRBV6-6 and TRBJ2-1, with D perhaps matching TRBD2 (6 bases). Germline CDR1 MNHNY, CDR2 SVGAGI (reference sequence). The germline V and J ends were trimmed by 2 bases and 3 bases, with 11 bases remaining between them. The CDR3 is 15 amino acids. In nucleotides, the CDR3 is TGTGCCAGCAGTTACGCTGCGGGATACTACAATGAGCAGTTCTTC. Translation: CASSYAAGYYNEQFF.

This clone has only one observation. J is TRBJ2-3 and V is TRBV10-3, with 8 bases fitting TRBD1. V shed 4 bases, J shed 5 bases, and the junction held 5 bases outside the gene matches. Germline V gene data show CDR1 as ENHRY and CDR2 as SYGVKD. This CDR3 spans 14 amino acids. The CDR3 sequence is CAISGQGAGDTQYF. In nucleotides, the CDR3 is TGTGCCATCAGTGGGCAGGGGGCGGGAGATACGCAGTATTTT.

The sample holds a few counts of this clone. The gene calls are TRBV7-2 and TRBJ2-1; 8 bases are a match to TRBD2. V trimming: 5 bases; J trimming: 5 bases; junction bases outside the gene matches: 8. Germline-derived CDR1 and CDR2 are SGHTA and FQGNSA. The CDR3 has 15 amino acids. CDR3 region: CASSRLAGSDNEQFF. The CDR3 DNA follows: TGTGCCAGCAGCCGTCTAGCGGGTAGCGACAATGAGCAGTTCTTC.

The table lists this clone with a few counts. The chain couples TRBV29-1 to TRBJ1-2, with D possibly being TRBD1 (5 bases). Germline CDR1 is SQVTM and CDR2 is ANQGSEA. Trimming stripped 3 bases from V and 9 bases from J, with 11 bases between. The CDR3 length is 11 residues. The CDR3 coding sequence is TGCAGCGTTGAGGGAAGGGGCAGCTACACCTTC. Protein product: CSVEGRGSYTF.

This clone was counted a few times. The V call is TRBV2, the J call TRBJ2-2, with a tentative D call TRBD1 (5 bases). V shed 7 bases and J shed 7 bases, with 7 bases lying between them. This CDR3 has 11 residues. Germline V lookup: CDR1 SNHLY, CDR2 FYNNEI. CDR3 DNA sequence: TGTGCCAGCAAGGGGTACGGGGAGCTGTTTTTT. It encodes CASKGYGELFF.

The chain couples TRBV28 to TRBJ1-2; 7 bases are a match to TRBD1. Germline V CDR1 and CDR2: MDHEN, SYDVKM. There are 15 residues in the CDR3. The ends lost 5 bases at V and 3 bases at J; junction bases unmatched: 9. The DNA for the CDR3 is TGTGCCAGCAGTCCCCCCGACAGGGACCACTATGGCTACACCTTC. This translates into CASSPPDRDHYGYTF.

CDR3 protein: CASSTRTGNTEAFF. CDR3 DNA sequence: TGCGCCAGCAGCACCCGGACAGGGAACACTGAAGCTTTCTTT. The chain links TRBV5-1 to TRBJ1-1, with 7 nucleotides matching TRBD1. The CDR3 consists of 14 residues. Per the germline V gene, CDR1 is SGHRS and CDR2 is YFSETQ. J lost 1 base, V lost 4 bases, and 4 bases had no gene match.

This clone was found a few times. The chain combines TRBV5-1 with TRBJ2-2; D not resolved. Trimming took 1 base from V and 0 from J, leaving 10 bases between them. CDR1 and CDR2 (germline): SGHRS, YFSETQ. The length of the CDR3 is 16 residues. The CDR3 reads CASSLIPVANTGELFF. The CDR3, as DNA: TGCGCCAGCAGCTTGATCCCAGTCGCGAACACCGGGGAGCTGTTTTTT.

In nucleotides, the CDR3 is TGCGCCAGCAGCGCGGAGGGGAATCGGGAGACCCAGTACTTC. Protein sequence: CASSAEGNRETQYF. J is TRBJ2-5 and V is TRBV5-1, with D maybe TRBD2 (6 bases). Trimming took off 4 bases at V and 5 bases at J, with 15 bases between the two ends. The CDR3 is made up of 14 amino acids. The germline V gene has CDR1 SGHRS and CDR2 YFSETQ.

This rearrangement joins TRBV30 to TRBJ2-1, with a tentative D call TRBD1 (6 bases). CDR3 length: 13 amino acids. Germline CDR1 and CDR2: GTSNPN and SVGIG (reference sequence). V was pared by 2 bases and J by 5 bases, with 10 bases between. The CDR3: CAWSQQGNNEQFF. For the CDR3, the DNA is TGTGCCTGGAGTCAACAGGGCAACAATGAGCAGTTCTTC.

Notes on this clone: Other DNA sequences from this sample encode an identical CDR3 as well. The chain is built from TRBV6-5 and TRBJ1-2; D is unclear. V lost 2 bases and J 2 bases, leaving 6 bases between the germline ends. The CDR3 spans 13 residues. CDR1 is MNHEY and CDR2 is SVGAGI in the germline V gene. The CDR3 spells CASSYGGNYGYTF. DNA for the CDR3: TGTGCCAGCAGTTACGGCGGGAACTATGGCTACACCTTC.